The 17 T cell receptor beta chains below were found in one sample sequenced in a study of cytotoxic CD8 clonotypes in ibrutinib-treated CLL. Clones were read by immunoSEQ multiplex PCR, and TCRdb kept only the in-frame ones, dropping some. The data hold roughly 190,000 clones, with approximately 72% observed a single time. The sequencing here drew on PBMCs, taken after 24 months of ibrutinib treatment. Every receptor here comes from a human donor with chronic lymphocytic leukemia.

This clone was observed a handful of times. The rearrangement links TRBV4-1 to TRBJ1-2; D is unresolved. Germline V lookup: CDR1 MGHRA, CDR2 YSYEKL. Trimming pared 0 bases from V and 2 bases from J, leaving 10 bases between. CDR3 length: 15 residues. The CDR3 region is CASSQEPRMNYGYTF. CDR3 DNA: TGCGCCAGCAGCCAAGAGCCCAGGATGAACTATGGCTACACCTTC.

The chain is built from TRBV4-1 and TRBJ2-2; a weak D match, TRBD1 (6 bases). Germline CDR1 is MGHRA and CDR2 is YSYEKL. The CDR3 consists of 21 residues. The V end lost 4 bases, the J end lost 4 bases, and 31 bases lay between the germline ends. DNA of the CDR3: TGCGCCAGCAGCCGATACACGTCAGGGGTAAACTTACCGCGAGCCACCGGGGAGCTGTTTTTT. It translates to CASSRYTSGVNLPRATGELFF.

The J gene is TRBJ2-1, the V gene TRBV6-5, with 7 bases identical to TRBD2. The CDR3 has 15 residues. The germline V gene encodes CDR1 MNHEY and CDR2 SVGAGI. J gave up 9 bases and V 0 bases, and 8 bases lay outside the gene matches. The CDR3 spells CASSYSGGKIGEQFF. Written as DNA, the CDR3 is TGTGCCAGCAGTTACTCGGGGGGGAAAATCGGTGAGCAGTTCTTC.

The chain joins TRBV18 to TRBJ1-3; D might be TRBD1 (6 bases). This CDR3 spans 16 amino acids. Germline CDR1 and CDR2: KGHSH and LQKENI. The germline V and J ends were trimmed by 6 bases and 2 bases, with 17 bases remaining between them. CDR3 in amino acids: CASSPRGGAPGNTIYF. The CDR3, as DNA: TGTGCCAGCTCGCCCCGAGGGGGGGCGCCTGGAAACACCATATATTTT.

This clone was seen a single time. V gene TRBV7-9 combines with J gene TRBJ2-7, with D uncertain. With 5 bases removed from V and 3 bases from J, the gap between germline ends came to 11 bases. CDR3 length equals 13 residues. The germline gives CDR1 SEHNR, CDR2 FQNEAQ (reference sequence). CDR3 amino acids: CASSTGQHYEQYF. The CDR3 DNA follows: TGTGCCAGCAGCACCGGCCAACACTACGAGCAGTACTTC.

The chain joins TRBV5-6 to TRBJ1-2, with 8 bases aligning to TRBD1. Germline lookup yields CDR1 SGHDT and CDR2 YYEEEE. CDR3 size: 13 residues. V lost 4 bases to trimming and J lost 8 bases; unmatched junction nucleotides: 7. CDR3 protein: CASSPTTGGGYTF. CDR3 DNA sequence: TGTGCCAGCAGCCCGACCACAGGGGGGGGCTACACCTTC. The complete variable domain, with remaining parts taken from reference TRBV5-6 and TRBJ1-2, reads DAGVTQSPTHLIKTRGQQVTLRCSPKSGHDTVSWYQQALGQGPQFIFQYYEEEERQRGNFPDRFSGHQFPNYSSELNVNALLLGDSALYLCASSPTTGGGYTFGSGTRLTVV.

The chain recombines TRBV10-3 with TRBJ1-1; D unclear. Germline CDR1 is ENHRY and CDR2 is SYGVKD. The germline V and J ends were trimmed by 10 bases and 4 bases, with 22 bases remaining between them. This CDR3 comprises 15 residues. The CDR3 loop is CATRLVEEMGTEAFF. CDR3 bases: TGTGCCACCCGGTTAGTAGAGGAGATGGGCACTGAAGCTTTCTTT.

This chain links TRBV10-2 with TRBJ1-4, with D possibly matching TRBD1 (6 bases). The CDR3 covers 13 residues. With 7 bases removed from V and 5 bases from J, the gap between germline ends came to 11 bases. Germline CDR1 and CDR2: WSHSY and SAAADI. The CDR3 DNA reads TGCGCCAGCACCGACAGGAGGAATGAAAAACTGTTTTTT. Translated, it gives CASTDRRNEKLFF.

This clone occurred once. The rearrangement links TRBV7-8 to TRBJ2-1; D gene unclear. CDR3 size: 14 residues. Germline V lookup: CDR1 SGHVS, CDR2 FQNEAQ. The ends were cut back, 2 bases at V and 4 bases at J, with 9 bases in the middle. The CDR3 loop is CASSLISVYNEQFF. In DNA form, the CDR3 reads TGTGCCAGCAGCTTAATCAGCGTATACAATGAGCAGTTCTTC.

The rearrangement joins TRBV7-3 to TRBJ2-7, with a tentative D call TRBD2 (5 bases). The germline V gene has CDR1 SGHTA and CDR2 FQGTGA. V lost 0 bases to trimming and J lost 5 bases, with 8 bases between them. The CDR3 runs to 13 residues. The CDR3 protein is CASSLTRDHEQYF. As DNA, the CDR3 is TGTGCCAGCAGCTTAACCCGGGATCACGAGCAGTACTTC.

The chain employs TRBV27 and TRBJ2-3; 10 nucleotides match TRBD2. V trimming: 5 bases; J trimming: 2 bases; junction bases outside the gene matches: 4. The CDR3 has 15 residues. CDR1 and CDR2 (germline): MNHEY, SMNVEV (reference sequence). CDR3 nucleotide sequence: TGTGCCAGCAGTCACAGCGGGAGGGCCACAGATACGCAGTATTTT. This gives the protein CASSHSGRATDTQYF.

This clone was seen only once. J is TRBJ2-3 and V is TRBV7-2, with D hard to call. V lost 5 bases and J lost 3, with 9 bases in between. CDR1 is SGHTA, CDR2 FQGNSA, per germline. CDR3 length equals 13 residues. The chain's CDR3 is CASSRPGTDTQYF. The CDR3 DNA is TGTGCCAGCAGCAGACCAGGTACAGATACGCAGTATTTT.

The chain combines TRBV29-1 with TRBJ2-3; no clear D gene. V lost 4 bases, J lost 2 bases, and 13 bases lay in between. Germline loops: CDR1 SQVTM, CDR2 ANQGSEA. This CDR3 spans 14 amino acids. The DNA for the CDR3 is TGCAGCGTTGGCGAGTGGATCCTCACAGATACGCAGTATTTT. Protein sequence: CSVGEWILTDTQYF.

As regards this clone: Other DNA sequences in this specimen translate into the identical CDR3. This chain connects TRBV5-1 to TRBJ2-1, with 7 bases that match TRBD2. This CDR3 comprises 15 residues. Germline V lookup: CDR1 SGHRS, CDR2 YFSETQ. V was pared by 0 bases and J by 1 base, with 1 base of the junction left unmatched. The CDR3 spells CASSLGGSSYNEQFF. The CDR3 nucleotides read TGCGCCAGCAGCTTGGGCGGGAGTTCCTACAATGAGCAGTTCTTC.

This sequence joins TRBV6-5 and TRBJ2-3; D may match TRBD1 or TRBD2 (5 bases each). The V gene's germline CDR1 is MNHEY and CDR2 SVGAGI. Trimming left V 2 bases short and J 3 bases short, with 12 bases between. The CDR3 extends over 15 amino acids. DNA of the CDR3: TGTGCCAGCAGTTACCGGGGCAGGGCTACAGATACGCAGTATTTT. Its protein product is CASSYRGRATDTQYF.

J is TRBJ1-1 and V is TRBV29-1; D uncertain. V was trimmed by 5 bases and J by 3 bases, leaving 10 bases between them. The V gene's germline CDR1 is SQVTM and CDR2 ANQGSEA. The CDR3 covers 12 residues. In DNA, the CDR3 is TGCAGCGTTCACCCGTGGGACACTGAAGCTTTCTTT. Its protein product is CSVHPWDTEAFF.

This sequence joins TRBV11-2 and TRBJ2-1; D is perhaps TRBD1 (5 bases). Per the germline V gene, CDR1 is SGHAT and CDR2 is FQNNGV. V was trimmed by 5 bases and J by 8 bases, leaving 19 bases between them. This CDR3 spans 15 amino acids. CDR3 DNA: TGTGCCAGCAGCATCGACAGTATTCTTTACTATGAGCAGTTCTTC. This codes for CASSIDSILYYEQFF. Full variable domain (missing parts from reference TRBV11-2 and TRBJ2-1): EAGVAQSPRYKIIEKRQSVAFWCNPISGHATLYWYQQILGQGPKLLIQFQNNGVVDDSQLPKDRFSAERLKGVDSTLKIQPAKLEDSAVYLCASSIDSILYYEQFFGPGTRLTVL.